This TCR beta chain is from a study of CD8 T cells in ankylosing spondylitis. Study-wide findings and caveats: Reports of some motif variants in reactive arthritis synovial fluid and blood predate this one. From matched ankylosing spondylitis synovial fluid, disease-linked clones were reportedly recovered at significantly enriched levels. Disease-linked clones displayed a CD8+ phenotype and appeared relatively rarely in peripheral blood. A motif of fewer than ten highly homologous TCR beta variants was seen as apparently characteristic of ankylosing spondylitis blood.

This clonotype was seen ten or more times. What it binds is not known. CDR1 is SQVTM, CDR2 ANQGSEA, per germline. CDR3 length: 14 residues. V lost 6 bases to trimming and J lost 0 bases, with 12 bases between them. Libraries of TCR beta came from quantitative 5'-RACE with molecular barcodes. Using its own MiXCR run on the 5' RACE reads, TCRdb lists one record per CDR3 protein. The sample consists of about 800,000 distinct CDR3 sequences, approximately 12% of them appearing once. The chain has TRBV29-1 and TRBJ1-5; D perhaps matches TRBD1 (5 bases). This receptor was taken from a male donor with ankylosing spondylitis. The sample consisted of blood, either unsorted or a sorted T cell fraction (not recorded which). CDR3: CSVTGRISNQPQHF. CDR3 coding DNA: TGCAGCGTAACGGGACGGATTAGCAATCAGCCCCAGCATTTT.